The 16 T cell receptor beta chains listed next were all sequenced from one sample in a study of blood T cell repertoires in COVID-19. TCRdb's copy holds only in-frame clones and misses some; the assay was immunoSEQ multiplex PCR. This table holds some 54,000 clones, about 91% found once. The sequenced sample was peripheral blood. These receptors came from a man in his sixties with acute or convalescent COVID-19.

The rearrangement links TRBV7-2 to TRBJ2-5; 12 positions agree with TRBD2. Germline CDR1 and CDR2: SGHTA and FQGNSA. This CDR3 comprises 15 residues. After removal of 1 base from V and 3 bases from J, the junction contained 0 bases not matched to a gene. As DNA, the CDR3 is TGTGCCAGCAGCTTAGGGACTAGCGGGGAAGAGACCCAGTACTTC. It codes for CASSLGTSGEETQYF.

The chain joins TRBV11-3 to TRBJ2-2; D perhaps matches TRBD2 (5 bases). Germline values: CDR1 SGHNT, CDR2 YENEEA. This CDR3 is built from 16 residues. Deletions cut 1 base from V and 2 bases from J, with 11 bases between. The CDR3 region is CASSLGGSVNTGELFF. The CDR3 nucleotides are TGTGCCAGCAGCTTAGGTGGGAGCGTAAACACCGGGGAGCTGTTTTTT.

The chain carries TRBV4-3 and TRBJ1-2, with D maybe TRBD1 (5 bases). The CDR3 sequence is 13 residues long. CDR1 and CDR2 from the germline V gene are LGHNA and YSLEER. The V end was cut by 3 bases, the J end by 8 bases, with 13 bases between. CDR3 residues: CASSHPGRGGYTF. CDR3 nucleotides: TGCGCCAGCAGCCACCCTGGGAGGGGCGGCTACACCTTC.

This chain links TRBV6-5 with TRBJ1-1; TRBD1 matches 7 bases. V lost 7 bases, J lost 0 bases, and 8 bases stayed unmatched. The CDR3 runs to 15 residues. CDR1 is MNHEY and CDR2 is SVGAGI in the germline V gene. The CDR3 sequence is CASTFGTAMNTEAFF. The CDR3 region has the DNA TGTGCCAGCACTTTCGGGACAGCGATGAACACTGAAGCTTTCTTT.

The genes are TRBV6-2 or TRBV6-3 and TRBJ1-5; D not resolved. The V end was cut by 6 bases, the J end by 4 bases, with 16 bases between. This CDR3 region has 15 residues. Germline CDR1 and CDR2: MNHEY and SVGEGT. CDR3 DNA: TGTGCCAGCAGCCCAAATTGGGGAGGGAATCAGCCCCAGCATTTT. It codes for CASSPNWGGNQPQHF.

This CDR3 is CASGLPGGRESNEQFF. The CDR3 DNA reads as TGTGCTAGTGGTTTGCCGGGGGGGCGGGAGAGCAATGAGCAGTTCTTC. The genes are TRBV12-5 and TRBJ2-1; TRBD2 matches at 8 bases. This CDR3 region has 16 residues. Germline V gene sequence: CDR1 LGHNT, CDR2 FRNRAP. V was clipped by 2 bases and J by 6 bases; unmatched bases: 9.

This rearrangement joins TRBV30 to TRBJ1-5, with a tentative D call TRBD1 (6 bases). The CDR3 sequence is 13 residues long. V was pared by 5 bases and J by 3 bases, with 11 bases between. Per the germline V gene, CDR1 is GTSNPN and CDR2 is SVGIG (reference sequence). This CDR3 reads CAWDRSDNQPQHF. CDR3 bases: TGTGCCTGGGACAGGTCCGACAATCAGCCCCAGCATTTT.

The rearrangement uses TRBV5-4 and TRBJ1-6; D remains unclear. V lost 2 bases and J 5 bases, leaving 8 bases between the germline ends. The germline CDR1 and CDR2 sequences are SGHNT and YYREEE (reference sequence). This CDR3 region has 14 residues. The CDR3: CASSFGVNNSPLHF. The CDR3 DNA is TGTGCCAGCAGCTTCGGGGTGAATAATTCACCCCTCCACTTT.

The CDR3 protein is CAWRGGAEAFF. The CDR3 region has the DNA TGTGCCTGGAGGGGGGGGGCTGAAGCTTTCTTT. The J gene is TRBJ1-1, the V gene TRBV30; possibly TRBD1 for D (5 bases). CDR1 GTSNPN and CDR2 SVGIG come from the germline V gene (reference sequence). This CDR3 is 11 amino acids long. The germline V and J ends were trimmed by 3 bases and 6 bases, with 8 bases remaining between them.

In its sample, this clone was seen once. The genes are TRBV4-3 and TRBJ2-7; TRBD2 aligns across 13 bases. The CDR3 spans 17 residues. CDR1 is LGHNA and CDR2 is YSLEER in the germline V gene. V dropped 3 bases and J dropped 2; count of bases not matched to a gene: 7. The CDR3 spells CASSQVLTSGRPYEQYF. For the CDR3, the DNA is TGCGCCAGCAGCCAGGTATTGACTAGCGGGAGGCCCTACGAGCAGTACTTC.

This clone appeared once. The chain couples TRBV6-5 to TRBJ2-7, with a tentative D call TRBD1 (7 bases). The ends were cut back, 7 bases at V and 3 bases at J, with 19 bases in the middle. Germline values: CDR1 MNHEY, CDR2 SVGAGI. The CDR3 is 15 residues long. CDR3 sequence: CASTLTGDSGYEQYF. For the CDR3, the DNA is TGTGCCAGCACCCTTACAGGGGACTCCGGCTACGAGCAGTACTTC.

The chain uses TRBV7-2 and TRBJ2-7; a weak D match, TRBD2 (7 bases). The CDR3 spans 20 residues. V dropped 0 bases and J dropped 3 bases, with 27 bases sitting between them. The V gene's germline CDR1 is SGHTA and CDR2 FQGNSA. CDR3 DNA sequence: TGTGCCAGCAGCTTAGCGACCCCCGGGGGGCCCACATACCCCCACTACGAGCAGTACTTC. Its protein product is CASSLATPGGPTYPHYEQYF.

The chain recombines TRBV19 with TRBJ1-2; TRBD1 aligns across 8 bases. V lost 5 bases, J lost 4 bases, and 6 bases stayed unmatched. The CDR3 sequence is 14 residues long. The germline gives CDR1 LNHDA, CDR2 SQIVND (reference sequence). The CDR3 DNA reads as TGTGCCAGTAGTTACCAGGGGGCTCCCTATGGCTACACCTTC. Encoded protein: CASSYQGAPYGYTF.

The chain couples TRBV5-6 to TRBJ2-7; 10 positions agree with TRBD1. Germline V CDR1 and CDR2: SGHDT, YYEEEE. The ends lost 3 bases at V and 2 bases at J; junction bases unmatched: 8. The CDR3 length is 16 residues. CDR3: CASSSGGQGTPYEQYF. In nucleotides, the CDR3 is TGTGCCAGCAGCTCGGGGGGACAGGGGACTCCCTACGAGCAGTACTTC.

The chain couples TRBV19 to TRBJ1-1; D is possibly TRBD1 (5 bases). Germline CDR1 reads LNHDA; CDR2 reads SQIVND (reference sequence). V was clipped by 7 bases and J by 7 bases, with 43 bases between them. The CDR3 is made up of 22 amino acids. CDR3 sequence (DNA): TGTGCCAGTATTGGTCGAGGAGGGGCCGGGCTACCTTCCCAGGAGAGTTTAGGTGAAGCTTTCTTT. Translated, it gives CASIGRGGAGLPSQESLGEAFF.

The V gene is TRBV10-3, the J gene TRBJ1-1, with unresolved D. Germline V gene data show CDR1 as ENHRY and CDR2 as SYGVKD. This CDR3 region has 13 residues. V lost 8 bases to trimming and J lost 2 bases, with 12 bases between them. For the CDR3, the DNA is TGTGCCATCTCAGATGGACTTAACACTGAAGCTTTCTTT. It yields the protein CAISDGLNTEAFF.